Listed here is a single T cell receptor beta chain. Its antigen is as yet unknown. TCRdb keeps only in-frame clones here, not all; method: immunoSEQ multiplex PCR. The table has 10,000 to 15,000 clones, 90% seen once; the top ten hold 0.5% to 0.65%. Trimming left V 7 bases short and J 2 bases short, with 12 bases between. The CDR3 sequence is 14 residues long. Germline V gene sequence: CDR1 SNHLY, CDR2 FYNNEI. The sample originates from a study of PD-1 blockade in classical Hodgkin lymphoma. Study information: Patients were given intravenous nivolumab, 3 mg/kg, every 2 weeks. General study points: Prior to therapy, complete responders displayed diversity much like that of newly diagnosed patients. CD4+ TCR diversity, unlike CD8+, rose significantly by C4D1.

Every patient relapsed after autologous stem cell transplantation, and brentuximab vedotin exposure varied. Magnetic negative selection served to purify CD4+ T cells out of PBMCs that had been thawed. The chain employs TRBV2 and TRBJ2-4; D possibly corresponds to TRBD1 (6 bases). This sequence was found in a human donor with classical Hodgkin lymphoma. Here the sequenced sample was CD4+ T cells from blood, taken at baseline. CDR3 residues: CASTGGLSKNIQYF. The CDR3, as DNA: TGTGCCAGCACTGGGGGCTTATCCAAAAACATTCAGTACTTC.